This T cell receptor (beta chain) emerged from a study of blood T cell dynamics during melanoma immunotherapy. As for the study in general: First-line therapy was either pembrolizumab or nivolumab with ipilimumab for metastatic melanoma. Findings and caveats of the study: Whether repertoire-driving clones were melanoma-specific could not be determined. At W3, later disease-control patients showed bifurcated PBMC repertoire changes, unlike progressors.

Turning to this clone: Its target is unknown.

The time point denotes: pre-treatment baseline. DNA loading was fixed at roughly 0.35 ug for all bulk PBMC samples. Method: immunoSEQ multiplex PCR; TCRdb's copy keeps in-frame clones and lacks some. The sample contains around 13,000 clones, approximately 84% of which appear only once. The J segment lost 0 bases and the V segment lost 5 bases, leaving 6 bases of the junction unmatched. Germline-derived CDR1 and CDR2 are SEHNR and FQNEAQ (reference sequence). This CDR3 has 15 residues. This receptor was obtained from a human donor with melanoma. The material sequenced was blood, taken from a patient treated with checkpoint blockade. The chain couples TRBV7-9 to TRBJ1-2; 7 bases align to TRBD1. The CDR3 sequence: CASSQQGYSNYGYTF. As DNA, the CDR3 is TGTGCCAGCAGCCAACAGGGGTACTCTAACTATGGCTACACCTTC.